This T cell receptor beta chain emerged from a study of blood T cell repertoires in COVID-19. Study-level background: Sites in the United States, Italy and Spain provided acute and convalescent COVID-19 samples. Sample material is recorded as cDNA or gDNA derived from T cells, B-cell-depleted T cells, or PBMCs.

Germline CDR1 reads SQVTM; CDR2 reads ANQGSEA. This CDR3 is built from 14 residues. The ends were cut back, 4 bases at V and 4 bases at J, with 16 bases in the middle. Original processing notes: Scientists estimated how many nucleated cells there were by amplifying reference gene primers. Profiled with immunoSEQ multiplex PCR; TCRdb holds only in-frame clones, not every one. The D gene and trimming were derived from the DNA, and the V and J assignments and clone size from that table. The table has fewer than 350,000 clones, about 76% seen once; the top ten hold around 2.9%. Material for sequencing was peripheral blood. The chain recombines TRBV29-1 with TRBJ1-1; D is possibly TRBD1 (5 bases). The TCR sequence derives from a woman aged 60 to 75 with active or convalescent COVID-19. CDR3 nucleotide sequence: TGCAGCGTTGCGGAAGGGGCGGGGAGCACTGAAGCTTTCTTT. Translation gives CSVAEGAGSTEAFF.